Below are 2 T cell receptor beta chains sequenced from a single sample in a study of somatic mutations in cytotoxic T cells in rheumatoid arthritis. Using immunoSEQ multiplex PCR, the repertoire was profiled, and TCRdb retains in-frame clones only, with some absent. The repertoire holds around 15,000 clones, with roughly four fifths as singletons. Sequences were obtained from CD8+ T cells sorted from blood. The receptor set was obtained from an adult with rheumatoid arthritis.

J is TRBJ2-1 and V is TRBV2; D assignment may be TRBD1 or TRBD2 (6 bases each). Germline CDR1 reads SNHLY; CDR2 reads FYNNEI. Trimming cost V 3 bases and J 15 bases, with 21 bases left between them. The length of the CDR3 is 14 residues. In DNA, the CDR3 is TGTGCCAGCAGTGACCTCGTGAGCGGCCCGGGGGCGTTCTTC. Translating gives CASSDLVSGPGAFF.

This clone was recorded a few times. This rearrangement joins TRBV27 to TRBJ2-2; tentative D call: TRBD2 (5 bases). V lost 3 bases to trimming and J lost 0 bases, with 5 bases between them. The CDR3 has 14 residues. Germline CDR1 MNHEY, CDR2 SMNVEV (reference sequence). This chain's CDR3 is CASSLTTNTGELFF. CDR3 nucleotides: TGTGCCAGCAGTTTGACTACGAACACCGGGGAGCTGTTTTTT.